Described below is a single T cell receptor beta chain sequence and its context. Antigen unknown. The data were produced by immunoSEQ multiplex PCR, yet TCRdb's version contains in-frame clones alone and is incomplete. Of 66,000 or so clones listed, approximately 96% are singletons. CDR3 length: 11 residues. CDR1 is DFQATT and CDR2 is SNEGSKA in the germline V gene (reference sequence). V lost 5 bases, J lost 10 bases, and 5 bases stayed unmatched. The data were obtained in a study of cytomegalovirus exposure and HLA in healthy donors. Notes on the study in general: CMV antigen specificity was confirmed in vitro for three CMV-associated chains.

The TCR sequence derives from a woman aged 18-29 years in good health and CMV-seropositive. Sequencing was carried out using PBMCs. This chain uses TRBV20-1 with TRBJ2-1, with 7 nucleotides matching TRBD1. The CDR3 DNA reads TGCAGTGCTCTTGGACAGGTCGAGCAGTTCTTC. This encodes CSALGQVEQFF.